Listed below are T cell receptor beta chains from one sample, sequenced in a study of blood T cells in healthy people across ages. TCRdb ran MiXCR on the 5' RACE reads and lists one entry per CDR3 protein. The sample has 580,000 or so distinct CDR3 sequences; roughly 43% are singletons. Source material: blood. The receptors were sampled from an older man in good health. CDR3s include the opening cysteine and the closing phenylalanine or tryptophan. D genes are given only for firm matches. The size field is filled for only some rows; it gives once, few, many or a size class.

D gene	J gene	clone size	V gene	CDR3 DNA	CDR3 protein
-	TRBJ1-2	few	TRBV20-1	TGCAGTGCTCCCTCTGGGAGTGAATCCCACTATGGCTACACCTTC	CSAPSGSESHYGYTF
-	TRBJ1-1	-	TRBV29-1	TGCAGCGTTGACCGGGGGAGCACTGAAGCTTTCTTT	CSVDRGSTEAFF
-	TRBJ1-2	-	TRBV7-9	TGTGCCAGCAGCAGTCAACGGCCAGAAGACTATGGCTACACCTTC	CASSSQRPEDYGYTF
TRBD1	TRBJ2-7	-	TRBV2	TGTGCCAGCAGTGGTGGGACAGAGGGCTCAGCCTACGAGCAGTACTTC	CASSGGTEGSAYEQYF
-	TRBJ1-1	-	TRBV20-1	TGCAGTGCAATTACTACGGGGGGTGAAGCTTTCTTT	CSAITTGGEAFF
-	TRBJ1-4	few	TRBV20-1	TGCAGTGCTAGAGATTTACAGTACGAAAAACTGTTTTTT	CSARDLQYEKLFF
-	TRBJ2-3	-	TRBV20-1	TGCAGTGCTAGGCCCACGAGCACAGATACGCAGTATTTT	CSARPTSTDTQYF
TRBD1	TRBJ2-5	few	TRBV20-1	TGCAGTGCTAGACTACCGGACAGGAAAGAGACCCAGTACTTC	CSARLPDRKETQYF
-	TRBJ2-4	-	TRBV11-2	TGTGCCAGCAGCTTAGAAGCAGGGGCTAACATTCAGTACTTC	CASSLEAGANIQYF
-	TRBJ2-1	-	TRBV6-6	TGTGCCAGCAGTTACTCGAGAAGTGACAATGAGCAGTTCTTC	CASSYSRSDNEQFF
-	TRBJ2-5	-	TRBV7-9	TGTGCCAGCAGCCCCGGGGTGTTTACCCAAGAGACCCAGTACTTC	CASSPGVFTQETQYF
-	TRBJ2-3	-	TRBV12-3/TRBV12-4	TGTGCCAGCAGTTTAGAACGAGGGGGGGCCAGGTTAGATATGGAGTATTTT	CASSLERGGARLDMEYF
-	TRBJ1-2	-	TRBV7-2	TGTGCCAGCAGCGTTAGCTCGCTCCAGGCTGGCTACACCTTC	CASSVSSLQAGYTF
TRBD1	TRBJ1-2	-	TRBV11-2	TGTGCCAGCAGCCAGACCCGGACAGGGGATGGCTACACCTTC	CASSQTRTGDGYTF
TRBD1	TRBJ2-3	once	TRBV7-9	TGTGCCAGCAGGAGGGACAGCTCAGATACGCAGTATTTT	CASRRDSSDTQYF
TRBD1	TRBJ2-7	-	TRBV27	TGTGCCAGCAGCCCTCCCGGGACAGGGGGCGGGTACGAGCAGTACTTC	CASSPPGTGGGYEQYF
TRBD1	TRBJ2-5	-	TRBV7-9	TGTGCCAGCAGCTTCCCCGACAGGGAAGGGGAGACCCAGTACTTC	CASSFPDREGETQYF
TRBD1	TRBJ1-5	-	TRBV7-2	TGTGCCAGCAGCCCCAACAGGGGGAATCAGCCCCAGCATTTT	CASSPNRGNQPQHF
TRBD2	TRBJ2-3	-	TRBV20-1	TGCAGTGCTATTGGACTAGCGGGAGGGCCAGATACGCAGTATTTT	CSAIGLAGGPDTQYF
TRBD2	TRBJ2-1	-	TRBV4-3	TGCGCCAGCAGCCATAGCGGGAGGGGGCCAGAGACCCAGTTCTTC	CASSHSGRGPETQFF
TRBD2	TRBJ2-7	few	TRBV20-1	TGCAGTGCTAGAGATCCCGGACTAGCGGGGGGGGAATACGAGCAGTACTTC	CSARDPGLAGGEYEQYF
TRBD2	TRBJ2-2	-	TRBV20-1	TGCAGTCCTAAGCGGGAGGGCCTTCCCGGGGAGCTGTTTTTT	CSPKREGLPGELFF
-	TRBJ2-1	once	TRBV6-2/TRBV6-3	TGTGCCAGCAACCTAGCGACTCCCTCCTACAATGAGCAGTTCTTC	CASNLATPSYNEQFF
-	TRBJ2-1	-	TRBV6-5	TGTGCCAGCACCAAATTAGGAGCGGGCGGTGAGCAGTTCTTC	CASTKLGAGGEQFF
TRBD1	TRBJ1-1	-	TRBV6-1	TGTGCCAGCGGGGGGACAGGGGCGATGCGGGAAGCTTTCTTT	CASGGTGAMREAFF
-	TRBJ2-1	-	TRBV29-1	TGCAGCGTTGAAGGGTGGGGGCTCGGGAAGGCGCGCAATGAGCAGTTCTTC	CSVEGWGLGKARNEQFF
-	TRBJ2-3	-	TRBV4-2	TGCGCCAGCAGCCAAGATCGGGGCGCGGGCACAGATACGCAGTATTTT	CASSQDRGAGTDTQYF
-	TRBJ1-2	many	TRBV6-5	TGTGCCAGCAGTGAGACTAGTCGGGGGGGAGGCTACACCTTC	CASSETSRGGGYTF
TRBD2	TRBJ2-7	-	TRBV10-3	TGTGCCATCAGTGAGTCGACTCGGGGGGGCGGATCCACCTACGAGCAGTACTTC	CAISESTRGGGSTYEQYF
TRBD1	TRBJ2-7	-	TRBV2	TGTGCCAGACAGGGGCAAGACTTGGACAATGAGCAGTACTTC	CARQGQDLDNEQYF
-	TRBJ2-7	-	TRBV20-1	TGCAGTGCTAGTAACGGGACCTCCTACGAGCAGTACTTC	CSASNGTSYEQYF
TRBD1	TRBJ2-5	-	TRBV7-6	TGTGCCAGCAGCGCCAGACAGGGCGACGAGACCCAGTACTTC	CASSARQGDETQYF
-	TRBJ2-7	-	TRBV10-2	TGCGCCAGCAGAACAGGACTGGGGACCTACGAGCAGTACTTC	CASRTGLGTYEQYF
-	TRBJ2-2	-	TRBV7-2	TGTGCCAGCAGCATCCAGGCAGAAGGCATTGTCGGGGAGCTGTTTTTT	CASSIQAEGIVGELFF
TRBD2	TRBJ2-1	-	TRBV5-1	TGCGCCAGCAGCTTGGGGACTAGCCATGAGCAGTTCTTC	CASSLGTSHEQFF
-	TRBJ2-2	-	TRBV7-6	TGTGCCAGCAGCGCTCCGGGTCGGACCGGGGAGCTGTTTTTT	CASSAPGRTGELFF
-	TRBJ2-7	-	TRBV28	TGTGCCAGCAGTGTGGTCATCCCCGGCGAGCAGTACTTC	CASSVVIPGEQYF
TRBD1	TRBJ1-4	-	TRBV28	TGTGCCAGCAGCTTTACTTACGGGACAGGGGGCGCGGGTAAAAATGAAAAACTGTTTTTT	CASSFTYGTGGAGKNEKLFF
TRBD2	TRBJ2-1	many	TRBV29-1	TGCAGCGTCCGGGGGGCTAGCGGGCGAACCGACAATGAGCAGTTCTTC	CSVRGASGRTDNEQFF
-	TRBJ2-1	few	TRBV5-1	TGCGCCAGCAGTCTCCAGGCCAATGAGCAGTTCTTC	CASSLQANEQFF
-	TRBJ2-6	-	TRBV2	TGTGCCAGCAGTGAACAGGGAAGCTCTGGGGCCAACGTCCTGACTTTC	CASSEQGSSGANVLTF
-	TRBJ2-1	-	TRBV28	TGTGCCAGCACCTTGGCTCCCCAGGGCAATGAGCAGTTCTTC	CASTLAPQGNEQFF
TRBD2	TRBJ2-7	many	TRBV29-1	TGCAGCGTTGCCGGGACTAGCTCTTACGAGCAGTACTTC	CSVAGTSSYEQYF
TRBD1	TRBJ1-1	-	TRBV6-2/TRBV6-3	TGTGCCAGCAACCCGCGACAGGGGGCAAAGAACACTGAAGCTTTCTTT	CASNPRQGAKNTEAFF
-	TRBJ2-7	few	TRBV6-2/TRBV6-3	TGTGCCAGCAGTTACTCTAGGACGGGGCACGAGCAGTACTTC	CASSYSRTGHEQYF
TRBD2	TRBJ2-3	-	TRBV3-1	TGTGCCAGCAGCTGGACTAGCGGGAGGGCCAATTCATTGGCAGATACGCAGTATTTT	CASSWTSGRANSLADTQYF
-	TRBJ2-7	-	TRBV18	TGTGCCAGCTCACCAGAGAGTGGGCTTCCTACGGGCGAGCAGTACTTC	CASSPESGLPTGEQYF
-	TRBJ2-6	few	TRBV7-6	TGTGCCAGCAGCTTAGCGACAGGACGCCACTCTGGGGCCAACGTCCTGACTTTC	CASSLATGRHSGANVLTF
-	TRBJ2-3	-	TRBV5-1	TGCGCCAGCGGCGGGGCGGGCACGCAGTATTTT	CASGGAGTQYF
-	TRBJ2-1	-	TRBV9	TGTGCCAGCAGCGTGGGGCCCCCGGGGTACAATGAGCAGTTCTTC	CASSVGPPGYNEQFF
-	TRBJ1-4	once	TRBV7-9	TGTGCCAGCAGCTTCGGGGCGGGTAATGAAGAACTGTTTTTT	CASSFGAGNEELFF
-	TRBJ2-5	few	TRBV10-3	TGTGCCATCACGGAGGGTGAGACCCAGTACTTC	CAITEGETQYF
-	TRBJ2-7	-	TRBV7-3	TGTGCCAGCAGCTTAATGGTGGGTGACTACGAGCAGTACTTC	CASSLMVGDYEQYF
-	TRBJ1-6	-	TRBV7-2	TGTGCCAGCAGCTTCACACGGAGAAGCTCCTATAATTCACCCCTCCACTTT	CASSFTRRSSYNSPLHF
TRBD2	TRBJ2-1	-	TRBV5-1	TGCGCCAGCAGCTTGGCCGGCGGGACTAGCGGGACAAATGAGCAGTTCTTC	CASSLAGGTSGTNEQFF
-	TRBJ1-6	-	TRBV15	TGTGCCACCAGCAGAGATCTGGGAGGGGACGGTTCACCCCTCCACTTT	CATSRDLGGDGSPLHF
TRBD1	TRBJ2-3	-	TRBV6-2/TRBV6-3	TGTGCCAGCAGTTACCCCGGACAGGGTGGGACAGATACGCAGTATTTT	CASSYPGQGGTDTQYF
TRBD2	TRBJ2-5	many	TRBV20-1	TGCAGTGCTAGAGATGCCCTAGCGGGAGTAATAGAGACCCAGTACTTC	CSARDALAGVIETQYF